These 12 T cell receptor beta chains were sequenced from one sample in a study of T cell clonality in common variable immunodeficiency. The assay was immunoSEQ multiplex PCR, and TCRdb's table has in-frame clones only and misses some. The sample has about 40,000 clones, none seen only once; the top ten hold roughly 2.9%. Source material: peripheral blood mononuclear cells. The receptors come from a person between 18 and 69 years old in good health.

This clone was detected many times. The read stops 3 residues short of the end of the CDR3; the missing end is completed from the germline J gene. The rearrangement links TRBV6-2 or TRBV6-3 to TRBJ1-5; no clear D. Trimming cost V 4 bases and J 6 bases, with 7 bases left between them. Looked up from germline, CDR1 is MNHEY and CDR2 is SVGEGT. This CDR3 is 12 amino acids long. Incomplete CDR3 DNA: TGTGCCAGCAGTTCGGTTAGTCAGCCC. Amino acid sequence: CASSSVSQP. The whole CDR3 protein is CASSSVSQPQHF.

This clone was seen many times. The CDR3 goes on 3 residues after the read ends, and that part is filled in from the germline J gene. The chain employs TRBV6-1 and TRBJ2-7, with TRBD1 as a possible D gene (5 bases). Germline V CDR1 and CDR2: MNHNS, SASEGT. The ends were cut back, 1 base at V and 4 bases at J, with 11 bases in the middle. CDR3 size: 14 residues. CDR3: CASSEVNRSYEQYF. The part of the CDR3 DNA that was read is TGTGCCAGCAGTGAAGTCAACAGGTCGTACGAG.

This clone was observed many times. The read finishes 3 residues shy of the CDR3 end, and the germline J gene is used to complete it. The V call is TRBV2, the J call TRBJ2-7; the match to TRBD1 covers 12 bases. The length of the CDR3 is 16 residues. J lost 3 bases, V lost 4 bases, and 7 bases had no gene match. Germline assignment: CDR1 SNHLY and CDR2 FYNNEI. The CDR3 is CASSVGQGAVSYEQYF. The covered CDR3 bases are TGTGCCAGCAGTGTGGGACAGGGGGCGGTAAGCTACGAG.

This clone occurred many times. The CDR3 region is CASSEQVANYGYTF. Incomplete CDR3 DNA: TGTGCCAGCAGCGAGCAGGTAGCTAACTATGGC. This rearrangement joins TRBV7-2 to TRBJ1-2; no reliable D call. The CDR3 end lies 3 residues beyond the end of the read and is filled in from the germline J gene. V dropped 5 bases and J dropped 0 bases, with 10 bases sitting between them. CDR3 length: 14 residues. The germline gives CDR1 SGHTA, CDR2 FQGNSA.

This clone was counted at least ten times. This clone may be a read error of a much larger clone one base away. The CDR3 goes on 3 residues after the read ends, and that part is filled in from the germline J gene. The rearrangement links TRBV5-1 to TRBJ2-2, with D possibly being TRBD1 (5 bases). The CDR3 consists of 16 residues. Germline V gene lookup returns CDR1 SGHRS and CDR2 YFSETQ. The part of the CDR3 DNA that was read is TGCGCCAGCAGCTTGGCCCCAGGCTCTGGGGCCAACGTG. Its translation is CASSLAPGSGANV. The full CDR3 is CASSLAPGSGANVLFF. The full variable domain, rest sourced from reference TRBV5-1 and TRBJ2-2, is KAGVTQTPRYLIKTRGQQVTLSCSPISGHRSVSWYQQTPGQGLQFLFEYFSETQRNKGNFPGRFSGRQFSNSRSEMNVSTLELGDSALYLCASSLAPGSGANVLFFGEGSRLTVL.

This clone was seen at least ten times. The CDR3 end is not reached by the read, which stops 3 residues before it; the germline J gene fills it in. This sequence joins TRBV20-1 and TRBJ2-7, with TRBD2 matching 11 bases. Germline lookup yields CDR1 DFQATT and CDR2 SNEGSKA (reference sequence). V shed 3 bases and J 5 bases; nucleotides not matched to a gene: 9. CDR3 length: 15 residues. CDR3 DNA, as far as it was read: TGCAGTGCTAGTGCTACTAGCGGGAGTTCCAACGAG. It specifies CSASATSGSSNE. The whole CDR3 region reads CSASATSGSSNEQYF.

Many counts were recorded for this clone. The read gets to within 3 residues of the CDR3 end, and the germline J gene fills in the rest. The rearrangement joins TRBV20-1 to TRBJ2-1; tentatively, D is TRBD1 or TRBD2 (6 bases each). The CDR3 is made up of 12 amino acids. Germline assignment: CDR1 DFQATT and CDR2 SNEGSKA (reference sequence). V was trimmed by 4 bases and J by 8 bases, leaving 12 bases between them. The CDR3 bases that were read are TGCAGTGCTAACAGGGAGGTCGATGAG. Its protein is CSANREVDE. The whole CDR3 reads CSANREVDEQFF.

This clone was found many times. The read ends 3 residues before the CDR3 terminus; that terminus is restored from the germline J gene. The gene calls are TRBV6-1 and TRBJ2-2; 8 nucleotides line up with TRBD1. The CDR3 runs 16 residues. CDR1 and CDR2 (germline): MNHNS, SASEGT. V was clipped by 2 bases and J by 5 bases; unmatched bases: 7. The covered CDR3 bases are TGTGCCAGCAGTGAAAGCCAGGGGGCAAGAACCGGGGAG. Its translation is CASSESQGARTGE. The complete CDR3 sequence is CASSESQGARTGELFF.

In this sample, this clone turned up many times. The DNA ends 3 residues before the CDR3 does, and the rest of the CDR3 is filled in from the germline J gene. This chain joins TRBV2 and TRBJ1-3; no clear D gene. This CDR3 spans 13 amino acids. V lost 5 bases to trimming and J lost 0 bases, with 5 bases between them. Germline V CDR1 and CDR2: SNHLY, FYNNEI. CDR3 DNA (partial): TGTGCCAGCAGTCCCAGCTCTGGAAACACC. This translates into CASSPSSGNT. The whole CDR3 sequence reads CASSPSSGNTIYF.

At least ten counts were recorded for this clone. The read falls 3 residues short of the CDR3 end, and the missing part is taken from the germline J gene. The chain combines TRBV5-6 with TRBJ2-7; D gene unclear. The CDR3 has 13 residues. In germline, CDR1 is SGHDT, CDR2 YYEEEE. V gave up 7 bases and J gave up 0 bases, with 11 bases separating them. Here the CDR3 reads CASRLRGSYEQYF. The CDR3 bases that were read are TGTGCCAGCCGACTGAGAGGCTCCTACGAG.

This clone was observed many times. Read data end 3 residues before the CDR3 end; the end is taken from the germline J gene. V is TRBV5-1 and J is TRBJ2-3, with 8 bases identical to TRBD1. CDR3 size: 17 residues. J lost 1 base, V lost 0 bases, and 7 bases had no gene match. Germline V gene lookup returns CDR1 SGHRS and CDR2 YFSETQ. Here the CDR3 reads CASSLARTGIGTDTQYF. The CDR3 bases that were read are TGCGCCAGCAGCTTGGCACGGACAGGGATTGGCACAGATACG.

There are many counts of this clone. Sequencing ends 3 residues short of the CDR3 end; the germline J gene provides the rest. This chain links TRBV5-6 with TRBJ1-5, with 7 nucleotides matching TRBD1. The germline V gene has CDR1 SGHDT and CDR2 YYEEEE. Germline trimming cut 1 base from V and 5 bases from J; bases unmatched to any gene: 6. CDR3 length: 15 residues. The sequenced CDR3 bases are TGTGCCAGCAGCTTGTGGGGGACAGCCGATCAGCCC. Protein product: CASSLWGTADQP. The whole CDR3 reads CASSLWGTADQPQHF.